The following is a T cell receptor (beta chain) sequence with its context. CDR1 SNHLY and CDR2 FYNNEI come from the germline V gene. After removal of 6 bases from V and 5 bases from J, the junction contained 12 bases not matched to a gene. The CDR3 loop spans 16 amino acids. Data came from immunoSEQ multiplex PCR; TCRdb stores just in-frame clones and leaves some out. There are around 170,000 clones in the sample; around 88% occur only once, and 4% to 5% lies in the top ten. These data originate in a study of blood T cell repertoires in COVID-19. Study-level information: Sample material is recorded as cDNA or gDNA derived from T cells, B-cell-depleted T cells, or PBMCs.

This chain connects TRBV2 to TRBJ1-2; 10 bases are a match to TRBD1. The sequenced material came from peripheral blood. The origin of this receptor is a woman in her twenties or thirties with acute or convalescent COVID-19. The CDR3 nucleotides are TGTGCCAGCAGCGATAATACCGGGACAGGGGAATATGGCTACACCTTC. Residues: CASSDNTGTGEYGYTF.